Sequencing of this T cell receptor (beta chain) was carried out in a study of blood T cells in healthy people across ages. For the second PCR, which ran for roughly 6 to 12 cycles, a sample-barcoded 5' primer and a J-beta primer mix were used. TCRdb reprocessed the 5' RACE reads via MiXCR and lists one record per CDR3 protein. The data contain fewer than 1,000,000 distinct CDR3 sequences, around 45% of them singletons. A remark on this clonotype: Its antigen is undetermined.

Approximately 9.2 milliliters was the volume of peripheral blood drawn from each donor. Study-level results: Unsorted PBMCs ruled out conclusive naive versus antigen-experienced comparison. Donors of long life had a larger count of naive CD4+ cells and greater diversity than aged donors.

With 3 bases removed from V and 3 bases from J, the gap between germline ends came to 9 bases. Germline CDR1 DFQATT, CDR2 SNEGSKA (reference sequence). The CDR3 has 13 amino acids. The sequenced sample consisted of blood. This sequence originates from a man aged 55 to 70 in good health. The gene calls are TRBV20-1 and TRBJ2-4, with TRBD1 as a possible D gene (5 bases). The CDR3 spells CSARTENKNIQYF. The DNA of the CDR3 is TGCAGTGCTAGGACAGAAAACAAAAACATTCAGTACTTC.